These T cell receptor beta chains were read from a single sample in a study of blood T cell repertoires in COVID-19. Repertoires were generated with immunoSEQ multiplex PCR, while TCRdb's copy carries only in-frame clones and drops some. The profile covers over 400,000 clones, with 85% to 90% appearing a single time and about 8.2% taken by the ten largest. The sequencing input was peripheral blood. Receptor source: a woman between 45 and 65 years old with COVID-19, enrolled during active disease. Each CDR3 is given with its conserved first and last residue. The D gene is left open where the match is weak. Clone size is not always given. Where it is, it says once, few, many or a class for expanded clones.

V	J	size	D	CDR3	DNA
TRBV6-5	TRBJ1-5	.	.	CASREGMDNQPQHF	TGTGCCAGCAGGGAGGGGATGGACAATCAGCCCCAGCATTTT
TRBV9	TRBJ1-3	.	TRBD1	CASSVSTGRTGNTIYF	TGTGCCAGCAGCGTATCGACAGGGAGAACTGGAAACACCATATATTTT
TRBV4-2	TRBJ2-1	once	TRBD2	CASRQTGGAREQFF	TGTGCCAGCAGGCAAACCGGGGGGGCTCGGGAGCAGTTCTTC
TRBV3-1/TRBV3-2	TRBJ1-5	.	.	CASSQSEGNSNQPQHF	TGTGCCAGCAGCCAATCGGAGGGGAATAGCAATCAGCCCCAGCATTTT
TRBV5-8	TRBJ1-5	once	.	CASSFRRLSNQPQHF	TGTGCCAGCAGCTTTCGGAGGCTAAGCAATCAGCCCCAGCATTTT
TRBV19	TRBJ2-2	.	TRBD1	CASSETGGTGELFF	TGTGCCAGTAGTGAGACAGGGGGAACCGGGGAGCTGTTTTTT
TRBV6-5	TRBJ2-1	.	.	CASRPLSQSGEQFF	TGTGCCAGCAGACCCTTGAGCCAGTCGGGTGAGCAGTTCTTC
TRBV7-6	TRBJ1-3	.	.	CASSFSLGSSGNTIYF	TGTGCCAGCAGCTTTTCGTTAGGGAGCTCTGGAAACACCATATATTTT
TRBV2	TRBJ1-2	.	TRBD1	CASSEALNRGGKGYTF	TGTGCCAGCAGTGAAGCATTAAACAGGGGGGGAAAGGGCTACACCTTC
TRBV18	TRBJ2-3	.	TRBD1	CASSPGTATDTQYF	TGTGCCAGCTCACCCGGGACAGCTACAGATACGCAGTATTTT
TRBV7-2	TRBJ2-7	.	.	CASTPPARGSYEQYF	TGTGCCAGCACCCCCCCCGCGCGGGGCTCCTACGAGCAGTACTTC
TRBV3-1/TRBV3-2	TRBJ1-1	.	.	CASSQGILRWNTEAFF	TGTGCCAGCAGCCAAGGAATACTTCGGTGGAACACTGAAGCTTTCTTT
TRBV6-6	TRBJ1-5	.	.	CASTTTGNQPQHF	TGTGCCAGCACCACAACAGGCAATCAGCCCCAGCATTTT
TRBV5-6	TRBJ1-1	.	TRBD1	CASSWTGTGRNTEAFF	TGTGCCAGCAGCTGGACCGGGACAGGCAGGAACACTGAAGCTTTCTTT
TRBV7-8	TRBJ1-4	.	TRBD1	CASSLVPQGATNEKLFF	TGTGCCAGCAGCTTAGTCCCGCAGGGGGCAACTAATGAAAAACTGTTTTTT
TRBV3-1/TRBV3-2	TRBJ2-3	.	TRBD2	CASSPTSGTDTQYF	TGTGCCAGCAGCCCCACTAGCGGAACAGATACGCAGTATTTT
TRBV29-1	TRBJ2-3	.	TRBD2	CSVGGLAIGDTQYF	TGCAGCGTTGGGGGACTAGCGATAGGAGATACGCAGTATTTT
TRBV4-1	TRBJ2-5	.	TRBD2	CASSQGRGETQYF	TGCGCCAGCAGCCAAGGGCGGGGGGAGACCCAGTACTTC
TRBV7-8	TRBJ2-2	once	TRBD2	CASGLGNTGELFF	TGTGCCAGTGGACTAGGGAACACCGGGGAGCTGTTTTTT
TRBV6-1	TRBJ1-4	.	.	CASSEVQGLEKLFF	TGTGCCAGCAGTGAAGTCCAGGGGCTTGAAAAACTGTTTTTT
TRBV30	TRBJ2-7	.	TRBD2	CAWKEAGGPYEQYF	TGTGCCTGGAAAGAGGCGGGGGGCCCCTACGAGCAGTACTTC
TRBV10-1	TRBJ2-7	.	.	CASSSQGKGRYF	TGCGCCAGCAGCTCCCAGGGGAAGGGACGGTACTTC
TRBV10-3	TRBJ2-2	.	TRBD2	CAISEMAGGPDGELFF	TGTGCCATCAGTGAGATGGCGGGGGGCCCTGACGGGGAGCTGTTTTTT
TRBV18	TRBJ1-6	once	TRBD1	CASSPLGQDNSPLHF	TGTGCCAGCTCACCACTGGGACAGGATAATTCACCCCTCCACTTT
TRBV5-1	TRBJ1-2	.	.	CASSFETVDYGYTF	TGCGCCAGCAGCTTCGAAACAGTGGATTATGGCTACACCTTC
TRBV6-5	TRBJ2-2	.	TRBD2	CASSLSGGAGELFF	TGTGCCAGCAGTCTGAGCGGGGGGGCCGGGGAGCTGTTTTTT
TRBV5-1	TRBJ1-1	.	.	CASSLNTNRNTEAFF	TGCGCCAGCAGCTTGAATACGAACAGGAACACTGAAGCTTTCTTT
TRBV5-6	TRBJ1-3	.	TRBD1	CASSPRDRGNTIYF	TGTGCCAGCAGCCCTAGGGACAGAGGAAACACCATATATTTT
TRBV7-9	TRBJ2-3	once	TRBD1	CASSLGRTGGTDTQYF	TGTGCCAGCAGCTTGGGGCGGACAGGGGGCACAGATACGCAGTATTTT
TRBV5-1	TRBJ1-4	.	.	CASSLGSGGQEKLFF	TGCGCCAGCAGCTTGGGATCAGGAGGACAGGAAAAACTGTTTTTT
TRBV7-9	TRBJ2-1	.	TRBD2	CASSPSGGAADEQFF	TGTGCCAGCAGCCCGAGCGGGGGGGCCGCCGATGAGCAGTTCTTC
TRBV24-1	TRBJ2-6	few	.	CATKRGGISGANVLTF	TGTGCCACTAAACGAGGGGGAATCTCTGGGGCCAACGTCCTGACTTTC
TRBV9	TRBJ2-7	.	TRBD2	CASSPGTSGVLYEQYF	TGTGCCAGCAGCCCGGGGACTAGCGGGGTTTTATACGAGCAGTACTTC
TRBV15	TRBJ2-4	.	.	CATRSGEWQYF	TGTGCCACCAGATCCGGTGAATGGCAGTACTTC
TRBV12-3/TRBV12-4	TRBJ1-4	few	.	CASRRGMGEKLFF	TGTGCCAGCAGAAGGGGCATGGGGGAAAAACTGTTTTTT
TRBV19	TRBJ1-5	.	.	CASSIVGAGDQPQHF	TGTGCCAGTAGTATAGTAGGGGCAGGGGATCAGCCCCAGCATTTT
TRBV12-3/TRBV12-4	TRBJ2-3	.	.	CASTYTDTQYF	TGTGCCAGCACCTACACAGATACGCAGTATTTT
TRBV4-1	TRBJ1-1	few	.	CASSQSSVIGTEAFF	TGCGCCAGCAGCCAATCGTCGGTTATCGGCACTGAAGCTTTCTTT
TRBV24-1	TRBJ1-2	.	.	CATSDRGGDGYTF	TGTGCCACCAGTGACCGGGGGGGTGATGGCTACACCTTC
TRBV5-1	TRBJ1-2	.	TRBD1	CASSQGVGYGYTF	TGCGCCAGCAGCCAGGGGGTGGGCTATGGCTACACCTTC
TRBV3-1/TRBV3-2	TRBJ1-1	once	.	CASSQAGSNTEAFF	TGTGCCAGCAGCCAAGCAGGGTCGAACACTGAAGCTTTCTTT
TRBV6-5	TRBJ2-5	.	.	CASSYRGRGRETQYF	TGTGCCAGCAGCTACCGAGGGAGGGGGAGAGAGACCCAGTACTTC
TRBV11-3	TRBJ1-2	.	.	CATASPGYGYTF	TGTGCCACCGCCTCGCCAGGGTACGGCTACACCTTC
TRBV2	TRBJ1-1	.	.	CASSDPRQMNTEAFF	TGTGCCAGCAGTGACCCGAGACAGATGAACACTGAAGCTTTCTTT
TRBV5-1	TRBJ1-4	.	.	CASSASGGSGEKLFF	TGCGCCAGCAGCGCGAGTGGGGGGTCAGGAGAAAAACTGTTTTTT
TRBV3-1/TRBV3-2	TRBJ2-3	.	.	CASSQEFSQTQYF	TGTGCCAGCAGCCAAGAATTCAGTCAAACGCAGTATTTT
TRBV19	TRBJ1-1	.	.	CASRTSAGLSYTEAFF	TGTGCCAGTCGGACATCGGCAGGGCTTTCGTACACTGAAGCTTTCTTT
TRBV4-1	TRBJ1-1	.	TRBD1	CASRGTGTTEAFF	TGCGCCAGCAGGGGGACAGGGACCACTGAAGCTTTCTTT